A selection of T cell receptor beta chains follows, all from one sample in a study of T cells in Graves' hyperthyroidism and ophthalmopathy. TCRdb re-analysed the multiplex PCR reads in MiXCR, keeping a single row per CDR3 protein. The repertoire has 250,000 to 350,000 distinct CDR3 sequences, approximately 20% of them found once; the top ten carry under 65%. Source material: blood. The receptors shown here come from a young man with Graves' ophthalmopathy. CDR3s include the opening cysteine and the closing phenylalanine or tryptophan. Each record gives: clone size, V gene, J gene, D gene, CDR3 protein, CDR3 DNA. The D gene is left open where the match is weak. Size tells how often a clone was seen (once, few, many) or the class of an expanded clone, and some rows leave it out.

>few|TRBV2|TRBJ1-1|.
CASSVPEAFF
TGTGCCAGCAGTGTACCTGAAGCTTTCTTT
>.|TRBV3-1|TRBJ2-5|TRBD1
CASSFGQGGQETQYF
TGTGCCAGCAGTTTCGGACAGGGAGGTCAAGAGACCCAGTACTTC
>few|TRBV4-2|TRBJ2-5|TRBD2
CASSQEGPTSGSPETQYF
TGTGCCAGCAGCCAAGAAGGGCCGACTAGCGGGAGCCCAGAGACCCAGTACTTC
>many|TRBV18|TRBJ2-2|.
CASSPDSANTGELFF
TGTGCCAGCTCACCAGACAGTGCGAACACCGGGGAGCTGTTTTTT
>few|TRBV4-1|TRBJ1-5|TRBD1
CASSQGGAGGPSFQPQHF
TGCGCCAGCAGCCAAGGGGGGGCAGGGGGCCCCTCTTTTCAGCCCCAGCATTTT
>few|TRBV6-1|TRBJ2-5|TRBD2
CASSTGTSGERTQYF
TGTGCCAGCAGTACCGGGACTAGCGGGGAGAGGACCCAGTACTTC
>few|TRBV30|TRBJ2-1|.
CAWTRTGRDNEQFF
TGTGCCTGGACCAGGACAGGGAGGGACAATGAGCAGTTCTTC
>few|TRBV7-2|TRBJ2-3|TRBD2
CASSLAGLAGSTDTQYF
TGTGCCAGCAGCTTAGCGGGACTAGCGGGTAGCACAGATACGCAGTATTTT
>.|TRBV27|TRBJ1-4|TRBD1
CASRTGGFNEKLFF
TGTGCCAGCAGGACAGGGGGTTTTAATGAAAAACTGTTTTTT
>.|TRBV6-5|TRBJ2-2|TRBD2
CASSYRATSGRGTGELFF
TGTGCCAGCAGTTACAGGGCGACTAGCGGGAGAGGTACCGGGGAGCTGTTTTTT
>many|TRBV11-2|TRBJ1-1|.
CASSSATEMNTEAFF
TGTGCCAGCAGCTCGGCGACAGAGATGAACACTGAAGCTTTCTTT
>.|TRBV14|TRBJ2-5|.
CTSSQGGHYQETQYF
TGTACCAGCAGCCAAGGGGGACACTACCAAGAGACCCAGTACTTC
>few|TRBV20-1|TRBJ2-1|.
CSARDTSHYNEQFF
TGCAGTGCTAGAGATACTAGCCATTACAATGAGCAGTTCTTC
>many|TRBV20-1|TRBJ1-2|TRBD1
CSARTGEGAEGYTF
TGCAGTGCTAGAACAGGGGAAGGAGCGGAAGGCTACACCTTC
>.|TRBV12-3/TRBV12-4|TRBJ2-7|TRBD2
CASSPVGAGGLYEQYF
TGTGCCAGCAGTCCCGTTGGGGCGGGAGGTCTCTACGAGCAGTACTTC
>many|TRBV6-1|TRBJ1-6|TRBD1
CASSEGTGDSPLHF
TGTGCCAGCAGTGAAGGGACAGGGGATTCACCCCTCCACTTT